Presented here are 4 T cell receptor beta chains from one specimen sequenced in a study of T cells in Graves' hyperthyroidism and ophthalmopathy (dated by TCRdb to between 2018 and 2021). Libraries were prepared through multiplex PCR. Sequencing instrument: Illumina HiSeq 2000. TCR beta CDR3 regions were amplified from RNA transcripts. The TCR CDR3 was subjected to a first round of RT-PCR using the HTBI primer set and the Qiagen OneStep RT-PCR kit. TCRdb reprocessing: public reads trimmed at Q25 with fastp, clones called with MiXCR, in-frame beta chains kept. Rows merge per CDR3 protein into single entries with the most common DNA and genes. Within this sample are a few hundred thousand distinct CDR3 sequences, with about 15% of them counted one time only. Less than 9.5% of the sample rests with the top ten. Specimen: blood. Every receptor here comes from a woman aged 30 to 39 with Graves' hyperthyroidism.

This clonotype came up many times. The chain is built from TRBV12-3 or TRBV12-4 and TRBJ2-3, with 7 bases identical to TRBD2. V gave up 8 bases and J gave up 0 bases; unmatched junction bases: 8. The CDR3 contains 15 residues. CDR3 nucleotide sequence: TGTGCCAGCGGGGAGGGGCTCCCTAGCACAGATACGCAGTATTTT. Residues: CASGEGLPSTDTQYF.

This clonotype showed up many times. The chain couples TRBV13 to TRBJ2-1; 9 nucleotides match TRBD2. Trimming at V came to 5 bases and at J to 6 bases, leaving 5 bases not matched to a gene. The CDR3 length is 14 residues. Germline CDR1 and CDR2: PRHDT and FYEKMQ (reference sequence). The CDR3 DNA sequence: TGTGCCAGCAGCCCCCAGCGGGAGGTCAATGAGCAGTTCTTC. It codes for CASSPQREVNEQFF. Full variable domain (missing parts from reference TRBV13 and TRBJ2-1): AAGVIQSPRHLIKEKRETATLKCYPIPRHDTVYWYQQGPGQDPQFLISFYEKMQSDKGSIPDRFSAQQFSDYHSELNMSSLELGDSALYFCASSPQREVNEQFFGPGTRLTVL.

This clonotype was seen at least ten times. V is TRBV11-2 and J is TRBJ1-3, with D maybe TRBD1 (5 bases). V was clipped by 2 bases and J by 4 bases, with 12 bases between them. Germline-derived CDR1 and CDR2 are SGHAT and FQNNGV. This CDR3 is 15 amino acids long. As DNA, the CDR3 is TGTGCCAGCAGCTTATCGGCAGGGCCAGGAAACACCATATATTTT. It yields the protein CASSLSAGPGNTIYF.

This clonotype was observed a few times. V is TRBV29-1 and J is TRBJ2-3; possible D gene TRBD1, 5 bases. This CDR3 has 12 amino acids. V was trimmed by 4 bases and J by 3 bases, leaving 8 bases between them. CDR1 and CDR2 (germline): SQVTM, ANQGSEA. CDR3 nucleotide sequence: TGCAGCGTTGTTGGACAAACAGATACGCAGTATTTT. Translated: CSVVGQTDTQYF.